Below are 20 T cell receptor beta chains sequenced from a single sample in a study of blood T cell repertoires in COVID-19 (dated by TCRdb to the early 2020s). Library generation was performed with the immunoSEQ multiplex PCR assay. Sourced from immuneACCESS, this table was stored by TCRdb with only in-frame sequences that have V and J called. A share of the clones is absent; for the studies checked, an unresolved V gene accounts for under half, and the remainder has no known explanation. This sample has over 350,000 clones in its table, and 80% to 90% of those were observed once. The ten largest clones represent more than 1.4% of the sample. Sequencing input: peripheral blood. The receptor source for this set is a woman between 25 and 40 years old with active or convalescent COVID-19.

This chain links TRBV18 with TRBJ1-4; no clear D gene. This CDR3 has 14 amino acids. CDR1 is KGHSH, CDR2 LQKENI, per germline. Trimming cost V 3 bases and J 8 bases, with 13 bases left between them. The CDR3 protein is CASSPTPGLEKLFF. The CDR3 nucleotides read TGTGCCAGCTCACCGACACCCGGTCTGGAAAAACTGTTTTTT.

The V call is TRBV7-9, the J call TRBJ1-1; D gene unclear. The germline V gene has CDR1 SEHNR and CDR2 FQNEAQ (reference sequence). The CDR3 is 16 amino acids. Trimming stripped 5 bases from V and 5 bases from J, with 21 bases between. The CDR3, as DNA: TGTGCCAGCAGCCCTCTGCCTCAGGTTCCCGGTACTGAAGCTTTCTTT. Its translation is CASSPLPQVPGTEAFF.

The V call is TRBV6-6, the J call TRBJ1-4; possibly TRBD1 for D (6 bases). V shed 7 bases and J shed 6 bases, with 12 bases lying between them. The CDR3 totals 13 residues. Germline loops: CDR1 MNHNY, CDR2 SVGAGI (reference sequence). The CDR3 bases are TGTGCCAGCAAGGGACACCATGATGAAAAACTGTTTTTT. Translating gives CASKGHHDEKLFF.

The V call is TRBV7-2, the J call TRBJ2-3; possibly TRBD1 for D (5 bases). Germline-derived CDR1 and CDR2 are SGHTA and FQGNSA. This CDR3 region has 16 residues. Trimming shortened V by 5 bases and J by 0 bases, and 15 bases separated the two germline ends. CDR3 in amino acids: CASSTRQLPSTDTQYF. CDR3 nucleotide sequence: TGTGCCAGCAGCACGAGACAGTTACCTAGCACAGATACGCAGTATTTT.

The genes are TRBV5-4 and TRBJ2-1, with TRBD1 identical over 7 bases. The ends lost 7 bases at V and 0 bases at J; junction bases unmatched: 4. The germline gives CDR1 SGHNT, CDR2 YYREEE (reference sequence). The CDR3 consists of 14 residues. Here the CDR3 reads CASFRDSSYNEQFF. In DNA, the CDR3 is TGTGCCAGCTTCCGGGACAGCTCCTACAATGAGCAGTTCTTC.

J is TRBJ2-1 and V is TRBV10-3, with 8 bases that match TRBD2. CDR1 is ENHRY and CDR2 is SYGVKD in the germline V gene. The CDR3 consists of 14 residues. J lost 13 bases, V lost 2 bases, and 10 bases had no gene match. CDR3 amino acids: CAISEATAGAPQFF. CDR3 DNA sequence: TGTGCCATCAGTGAGGCCACAGCGGGGGCCCCACAGTTCTTC.

The V and J genes are TRBV4-1 and TRBJ1-5, with D possibly being TRBD1 (6 bases). The V end was cut by 8 bases, the J end by 0 bases, with 14 bases between. The CDR3 totals 15 residues. The germline V gene has CDR1 MGHRA and CDR2 YSYEKL. CDR3 nucleotides: TGCGCCAGCTCACGGGACACCTATAGCAATCAGCCCCAGCATTTT. Residues: CASSRDTYSNQPQHF.

This clone was seen just once. The CDR3 region is CASSHGPGYEQYF. In DNA, the CDR3 is TGTGCCAGCAGCCACGGGCCAGGGTACGAGCAGTACTTC. V usage is TRBV3-1 (or the pseudogene TRBV3-2) and J usage is TRBJ2-7, with D possibly TRBD1 on 5 matching bases. The germline CDR1 and CDR2 sequences are LGHDT and YNNKEL (reference sequence). This CDR3 spans 13 amino acids. V was shortened by 3 bases and J by 4 bases, with 10 bases between the two germline ends.

In this sample, this clone turned up once. This chain links TRBV10-1 with TRBJ2-3, with TRBD2 matching over 8 bases. The ends lost 4 bases at V and 5 bases at J; junction bases unmatched: 5. CDR3 size: 14 residues. Germline assignment: CDR1 WNHNN and CDR2 SYGVQD (reference sequence). The DNA for the CDR3 is TGCGCCAGCAGTGCAGCGGGAGCGGGAGATACGCAGTATTTT. Its protein product is CASSAAGAGDTQYF.

The rearrangement links TRBV4-1 to TRBJ2-7, with 7 bases matching TRBD1. CDR3 size: 14 residues. Unmatched junction bases numbered 3, after V lost 1 base and J lost 3 bases. Germline V CDR1 and CDR2: MGHRA, YSYEKL. The CDR3 sequence is CASSQGSGGYEQYF. CDR3 nucleotide sequence: TGCGCCAGCAGCCAAGGGTCAGGGGGCTACGAGCAGTACTTC.

This chain connects TRBV30 to TRBJ1-3, with 10 bases that match TRBD1. The V gene end was trimmed by 5 bases and the J gene end by 6 bases; junction bases not matched to a gene: 16. Germline loops: CDR1 GTSNPN, CDR2 SVGIG (reference sequence). This CDR3 spans 17 amino acids. CDR3 region: CAWETGTGVIGANTIYF. CDR3 bases: TGTGCCTGGGAGACCGGGACAGGGGTAATCGGTGCAAACACCATATATTTT.

The table lists this clone with a count of one. The V gene is TRBV5-1, the J gene TRBJ1-1, with a possible D match to TRBD1 (5 bases). The CDR3 consists of 16 residues. The germline CDR1 and CDR2 sequences are SGHRS and YFSETQ. Between the trimmed V and J ends, which lost 4 bases and 3 bases, there was a span of 19 bases. CDR3 loop: CASSVRPGGTDTEAFF. CDR3 DNA sequence: TGCGCCAGCAGCGTCCGGCCTGGGGGGACGGACACTGAAGCTTTCTTT.

The chain uses TRBV2 and TRBJ2-2, with 7 bases lining up with TRBD1. The germline gives CDR1 SNHLY, CDR2 FYNNEI. The CDR3 runs 17 residues. Trimming removed 7 bases from V and 2 bases from J; junction bases left unmatched: 13. The DNA for the CDR3 is TGTGCCAGCACCAATGGTCCCGGGACAGACAACACCGGGGAGCTGTTTTTT. It translates to CASTNGPGTDNTGELFF.

The gene calls are TRBV27 and TRBJ1-2, with 12 bases lining up with TRBD1. Germline assignment: CDR1 MNHEY and CDR2 SMNVEV (reference sequence). The CDR3 is 16 residues long. V gave up 3 bases and J gave up 6 bases; unmatched junction bases: 8. CDR3 bases: TGTGCCAGCAGTTTCCAAGGGACAGGGGGCAGGAATGGCTACACCTTC. Translated, it gives CASSFQGTGGRNGYTF.

The rearrangement uses TRBV6-5 and TRBJ2-3; no clear D gene. The V end lost 8 bases, the J end lost 4 bases, and 10 bases lay between the germline ends. Germline V gene data show CDR1 as MNHEY and CDR2 as SVGAGI. The CDR3 extends over 12 amino acids. The DNA of the CDR3 is TGTGCCAGCTCTTCTAGTCCAGATACGCAGTATTTT. Its translation: CASSSSPDTQYF.

This clone appeared a few times. The rearrangement joins TRBV27 to TRBJ2-7; 7 bases agree with TRBD2. CDR1 is MNHEY, CDR2 SMNVEV, per germline (reference sequence). This CDR3 is built from 13 residues. J lost 2 bases, V lost 5 bases, and 3 bases had no gene match. Here the CDR3 reads CASSKRGPYEQYF. Written as DNA, the CDR3 is TGTGCCAGCAGTAAGCGGGGTCCCTACGAGCAGTACTTC.

V is TRBV5-1 and J is TRBJ2-3; 8 bases match TRBD2. Germline values: CDR1 SGHRS, CDR2 YFSETQ. The CDR3 is 15 residues long. V dropped 5 bases and J dropped 5; count of bases not matched to a gene: 10. The DNA of the CDR3 is TGCGCCAGCAGTCTTAGAGCGGGGGATGAAGATACGCAGTATTTT. Translation: CASSLRAGDEDTQYF.

This clone was seen once. The chain has TRBV7-6 and TRBJ2-7, with 8 positions matching TRBD1. The CDR3 covers 15 residues. Germline V CDR1 and CDR2: SGHVS, FNYEAQ. J gave up 4 bases and V 1 base, and 6 bases lay outside the gene matches. The CDR3 DNA follows: TGTGCCAGCAGCTTAGTTCAGGGGGCTGCTTACGAGCAGTACTTC. Protein product: CASSLVQGAAYEQYF.

V is TRBV7-4 and J is TRBJ1-6; D possibly corresponds to TRBD1 (6 bases). Between the trimmed V and J ends, which lost 4 bases and 4 bases, there was a span of 11 bases. CDR1 is SGHVT and CDR2 is SQSDAQ in the germline V gene. This CDR3 region has 15 residues. The CDR3: CASSCWTAYNSPLHF. The CDR3 nucleotides read TGTGCCAGCAGCTGTTGGACAGCATATAATTCACCCCTCCACTTT. The full variable domain, in which reference TRBV7-4 and TRBJ1-6 provide the parts outside the CDR3, is GAGVSQSPRYKVAKRGRDVALRCDSISGHVTLYWYRQTLGQGSEVLTYSQSDAQRDKSGRPSGRFSAERPERSVSTLKIQRTEQGDSAVYLCASSCWTAYNSPLHFGNGTRLTVT.

The table lists this clone with a count of one. The chain employs TRBV5-1 and TRBJ1-4, with D hard to call. Trimming removed 0 bases from V and 6 bases from J, with 18 bases in between. Germline CDR1 reads SGHRS; CDR2 reads YFSETQ. CDR3 length: 17 amino acids. This CDR3 reads CASSLAPRLEGDEKLFF. Written as DNA, the CDR3 is TGCGCCAGCAGCTTGGCCCCCCGCTTGGAGGGAGATGAAAAACTGTTTTTT.